This TCR beta chain was retrieved from a study of CD8+CD57+ T cells in acquired aplastic anemia (dated by TCRdb to the late 2010s). Describing the broader study: Extracted DNA from sorted CD4+ and CD8+ cells averaged around 3.4 ug, ranging from roughly 0.2 to 30 ug. CD8+CD57+ expansion was defined as frequency above the mean frequency observed in healthy subjects. Overall results and qualifications from the work: Fewer than 35 CD8+ CDR3 sequences were found to be shared between patients and controls, but these sequences appeared to be highly expressed in patients and within the immunodominant clones of the patients. Between patients and healthy controls, no significant difference in CD8+ Simpson's diversity was found (P=0.060).

Taken from the germline V gene, the CDR1 and CDR2 loops are SQVTM and ANQGSEA. V sheds 2 bases and J sheds 0 bases, leaving 10 bases between their ends. The CDR3 contains 14 residues, cysteine and phenylalanine counted. The read is trimmed to its CDR3 DNA, 42 bases read in frame from base 1. Patients chosen for sequencing had shown expansion of CD8+CD57+ cells by flow cytometry. Every patient had a diagnosis of severe acquired aplastic anemia based on International Study of Aplastic Anemia and Agranulocytosis and Camitta criteria. No therapy had been received by the patients at the time of blood sampling. The study deep-sequenced TCR repertoires of sorted CD4+ and CD8+ blood T cells from severe aplastic anemia patients and healthy subjects. In the USA, patient enrollment took place under clinicaltrials.gov protocols 00001620, 01623167, 00001397, 00071045, 00081523 and 00961064. Ficoll-Paque density gradient centrifugation was used to isolate peripheral blood mononuclear cells. Before DNA was extracted, CD4+ and CD8+ T cells were sorted using either FACS or magnetic beads.

Genomic DNA served as template for TCR beta VDJ combination and CDR3 sequence profiling. An Illumina HiSeq 2000 was used for TCR repertoire sequencing. In the paper's pipeline: Repertoire assessment relied on Simpson's diversity index, CDR3 size and DJ length profiles, and TRBV/TRBJ rearrangement plots. The most abundant DNA sequence in the deep sequencing data was taken as the immunodominant clone. CDR3 amino acid sequences were screened for sharing across subjects and compared with published repertoires and the VDJdb database. TCRdb reran the public reads through fastp at Q25 and MiXCR, keeping productive beta chains. Under each unique CDR3 protein, matching rows form one entry showing the most common genes and DNA. These V and J calls derive from TCRdb rather than the authors' analysis. Across this sample there are around 430,000 distinct CDR3 sequences, with around a third seen only once. Jointly, the top ten make up under 0.95% of the sample.

This clonotype was counted ten times or more. Its antigen has not been determined. Per-base quality was not reported, and no clone a single base away is much larger than it. The chain joins TRBV29-1 to TRBJ1-1; there is no confident call for the D gene. Sequencing used sorted CD4+, CD8+, or CD8+CD57+ T cells (not recorded which) from PBMCs. This TCR derives from a human donor with aplastic anemia. CDR3 region: CSVESTGMNTEAFF. The DNA sequence follows: TGCAGCGTTGAATCGACCGGGATGAACACTGAAGCTTTCTTT.